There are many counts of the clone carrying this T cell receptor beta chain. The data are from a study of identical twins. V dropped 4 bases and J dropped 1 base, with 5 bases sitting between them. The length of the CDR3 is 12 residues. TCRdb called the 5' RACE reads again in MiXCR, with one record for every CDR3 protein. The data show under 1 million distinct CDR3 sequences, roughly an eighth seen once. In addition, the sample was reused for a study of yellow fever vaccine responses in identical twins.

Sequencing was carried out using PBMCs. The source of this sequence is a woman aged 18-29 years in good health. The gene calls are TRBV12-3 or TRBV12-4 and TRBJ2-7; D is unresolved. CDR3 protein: CASSSRSYEQYF. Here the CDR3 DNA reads TGTGCCAGCAGTTCCCGGTCCTACGAGCAGTACTTC.